This T cell receptor (beta chain) appears in the sequencing data of a study of T-cell reconstitution after alpha-beta-depleted transplantation in children. The study's findings and limits: About two months after transplant, alpha-beta T cells reportedly came from several hundred expanded graft clones. T-cell counts and diversity were attributed mostly to newly produced T cells one year after transplant. Some patients showed high day-60 TCRbeta diversity, which derived from surviving recipient T cells and thymic progenitors.

A library of TCRbeta sequences, prepared with unique molecular identifiers, was generated. From the PCR reads, TCRdb called clonotypes with MiXCR, one entry per CDR3 protein. The sample lists fewer than 350,000 distinct CDR3 sequences, about a tenth seen once, with roughly 7.1% in the top ten. Notes on this clonotype: The antigen remains unidentified.

Trimming removed 5 bases from V and 3 bases from J; junction bases left unmatched: 1. The V gene's germline CDR1 is LNHDA and CDR2 SQIVND (reference sequence). CDR3 size: 14 residues. V and J are TRBV19 and TRBJ2-1, with 10 bases aligning to TRBD1. This clonotype was sampled from a boy in the first two years of life with acute myeloid leukemia, due to receive a stem cell transplant. The sample here was PBMCs, taken before TCRalphabeta/CD19-depleted stem cell transplant. The CDR3 DNA sequence: TGTGCCAGTAGTGACAGGGGGCTCTACAATGAGCAGTTCTTC. It encodes CASSDRGLYNEQFF.